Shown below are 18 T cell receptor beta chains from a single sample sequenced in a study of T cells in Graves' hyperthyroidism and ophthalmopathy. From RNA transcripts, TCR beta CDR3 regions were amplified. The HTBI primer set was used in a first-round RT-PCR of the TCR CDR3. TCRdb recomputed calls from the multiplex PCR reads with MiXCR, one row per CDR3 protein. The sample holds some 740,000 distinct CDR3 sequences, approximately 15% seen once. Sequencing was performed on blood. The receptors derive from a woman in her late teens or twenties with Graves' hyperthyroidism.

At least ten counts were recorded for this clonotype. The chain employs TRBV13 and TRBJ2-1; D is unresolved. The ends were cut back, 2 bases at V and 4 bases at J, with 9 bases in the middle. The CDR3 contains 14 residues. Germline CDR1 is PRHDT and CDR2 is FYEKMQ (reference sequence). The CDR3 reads CASSLQSLYNEQFF. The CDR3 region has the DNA TGTGCCAGCAGCTTACAGTCCCTTTACAATGAGCAGTTCTTC. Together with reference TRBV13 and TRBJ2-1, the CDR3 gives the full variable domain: AAGVIQSPRHLIKEKRETATLKCYPIPRHDTVYWYQQGPGQDPQFLISFYEKMQSDKGSIPDRFSAQQFSDYHSELNMSSLELGDSALYFCASSLQSLYNEQFFGPGTRLTVL.

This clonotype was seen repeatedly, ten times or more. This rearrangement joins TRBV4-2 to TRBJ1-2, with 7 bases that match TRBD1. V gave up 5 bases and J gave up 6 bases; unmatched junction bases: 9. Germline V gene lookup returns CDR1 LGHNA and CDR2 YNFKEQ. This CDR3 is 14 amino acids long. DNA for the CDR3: TGTGCCAGCAGCACCCGACAGGGAGCGGATGGCTACACCTTC. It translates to CASSTRQGADGYTF.

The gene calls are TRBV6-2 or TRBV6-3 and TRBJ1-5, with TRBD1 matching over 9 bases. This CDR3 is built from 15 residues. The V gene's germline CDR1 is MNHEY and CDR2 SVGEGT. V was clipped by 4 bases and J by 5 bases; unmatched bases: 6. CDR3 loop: CASSSGQGIYQPQHF. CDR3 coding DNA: TGTGCCAGCAGTTCCGGACAGGGGATCTATCAGCCCCAGCATTTT.

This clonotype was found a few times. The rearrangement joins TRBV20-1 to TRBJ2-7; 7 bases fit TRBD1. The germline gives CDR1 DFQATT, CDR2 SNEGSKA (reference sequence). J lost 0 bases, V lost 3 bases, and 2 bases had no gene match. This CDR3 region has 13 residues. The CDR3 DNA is TGCAGTGCTAGGGACAGGCTCTCCTACGAGCAGTACTTC. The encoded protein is CSARDRLSYEQYF.

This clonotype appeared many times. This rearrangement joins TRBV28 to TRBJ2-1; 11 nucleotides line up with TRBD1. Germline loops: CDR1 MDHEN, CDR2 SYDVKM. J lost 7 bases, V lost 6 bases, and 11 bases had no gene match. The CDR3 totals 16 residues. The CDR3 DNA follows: TGTGCCAGCAGCCCTGGGTCCGGGACAGGGGGGAATGAGCAGTTCTTC. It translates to CASSPGSGTGGNEQFF.

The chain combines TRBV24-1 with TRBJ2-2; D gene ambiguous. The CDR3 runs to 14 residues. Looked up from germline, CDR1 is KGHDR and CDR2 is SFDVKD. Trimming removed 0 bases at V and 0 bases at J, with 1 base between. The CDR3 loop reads CATSDLPNTGELFF. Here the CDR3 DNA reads TGTGCCACCAGTGATTTGCCGAACACCGGGGAGCTGTTTTTT.

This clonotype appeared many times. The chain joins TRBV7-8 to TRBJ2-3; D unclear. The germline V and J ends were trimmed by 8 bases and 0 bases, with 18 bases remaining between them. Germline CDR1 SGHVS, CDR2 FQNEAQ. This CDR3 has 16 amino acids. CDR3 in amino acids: CASSDGQSYSTDTQYF. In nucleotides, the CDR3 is TGTGCCAGCTCAGACGGGCAGAGTTACAGCACAGATACGCAGTATTTT.

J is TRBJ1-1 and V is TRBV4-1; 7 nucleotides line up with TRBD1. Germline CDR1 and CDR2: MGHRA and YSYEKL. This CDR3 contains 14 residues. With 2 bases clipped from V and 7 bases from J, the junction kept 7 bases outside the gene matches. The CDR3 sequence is CASSQTDRNLEAFF. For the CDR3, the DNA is TGCGCCAGCAGCCAAACGGACAGGAACCTTGAAGCTTTCTTT.

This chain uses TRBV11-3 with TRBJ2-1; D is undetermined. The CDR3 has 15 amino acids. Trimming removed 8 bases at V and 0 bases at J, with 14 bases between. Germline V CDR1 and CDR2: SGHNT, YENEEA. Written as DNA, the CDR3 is TGTGCCAGCTCCTACAGTCCCAGCTCCTACAATGAGCAGTTCTTC. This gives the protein CASSYSPSSYNEQFF.

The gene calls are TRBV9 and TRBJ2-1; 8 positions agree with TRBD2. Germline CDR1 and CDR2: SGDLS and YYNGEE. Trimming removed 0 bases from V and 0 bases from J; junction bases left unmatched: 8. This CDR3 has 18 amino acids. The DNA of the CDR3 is TGTGCCAGCAGCGTAGGAACTAGCGGAGCTTTCTCCTACAATGAGCAGTTCTTC. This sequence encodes CASSVGTSGAFSYNEQFF.

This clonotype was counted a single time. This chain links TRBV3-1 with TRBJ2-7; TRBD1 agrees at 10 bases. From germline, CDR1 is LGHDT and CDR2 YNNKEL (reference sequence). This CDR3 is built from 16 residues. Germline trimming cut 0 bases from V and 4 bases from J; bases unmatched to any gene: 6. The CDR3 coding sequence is TGTGCCAGCAGCCAAGATCGAGGGACAGGGGAATACGAGCAGTACTTC. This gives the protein CASSQDRGTGEYEQYF.

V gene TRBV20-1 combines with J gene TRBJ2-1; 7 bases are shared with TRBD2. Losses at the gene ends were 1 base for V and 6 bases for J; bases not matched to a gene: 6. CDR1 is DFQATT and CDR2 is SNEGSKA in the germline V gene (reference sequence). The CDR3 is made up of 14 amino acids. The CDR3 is CSARGPGGGNEQFF. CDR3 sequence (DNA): TGCAGTGCTAGAGGCCCGGGCGGGGGCAATGAGCAGTTCTTC.

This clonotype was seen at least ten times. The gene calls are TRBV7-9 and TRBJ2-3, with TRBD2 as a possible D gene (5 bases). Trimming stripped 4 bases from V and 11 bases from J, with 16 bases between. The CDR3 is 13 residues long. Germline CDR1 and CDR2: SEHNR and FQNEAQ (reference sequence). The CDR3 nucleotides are TGTGCCAGCAGCTCCGGACCCCCCGGAGGGCAGTATTTT. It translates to CASSSGPPGGQYF.

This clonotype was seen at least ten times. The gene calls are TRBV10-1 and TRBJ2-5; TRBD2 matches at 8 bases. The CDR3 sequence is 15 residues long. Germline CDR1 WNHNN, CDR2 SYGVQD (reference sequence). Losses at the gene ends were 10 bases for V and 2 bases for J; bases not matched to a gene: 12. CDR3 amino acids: CATPGDSGVQETQYF. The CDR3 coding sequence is TGCGCCACGCCAGGCGATAGCGGGGTTCAAGAGACCCAGTACTTC.

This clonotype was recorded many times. CDR3 protein: CASSLDPQFTDTQYF. CDR3 sequence (DNA): TGTGCCAGCAGCTTAGATCCGCAGTTCACAGATACGCAGTATTTT. The V gene is TRBV11-2, the J gene TRBJ2-3; D remains ambiguous. Germline lookup yields CDR1 SGHAT and CDR2 FQNNGV. The germline V and J ends were trimmed by 0 bases and 2 bases, with 9 bases remaining between them. This CDR3 spans 15 amino acids.

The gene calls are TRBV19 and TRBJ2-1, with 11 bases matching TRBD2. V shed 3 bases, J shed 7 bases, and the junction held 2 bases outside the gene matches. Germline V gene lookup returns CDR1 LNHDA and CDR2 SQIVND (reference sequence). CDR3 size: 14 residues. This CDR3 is CASSITSGSNEQFF. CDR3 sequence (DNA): TGTGCCAGTAGTATCACTAGCGGGAGTAATGAGCAGTTCTTC. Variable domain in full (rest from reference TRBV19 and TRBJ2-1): DGGITQSPKYLFRKEGQNVTLSCEQNLNHDAMYWYRQDPGQGLRLIYYSQIVNDFQKGDIAEGYSVSREKKESFPLTVTSAQKNPTAFYLCASSITSGSNEQFFGPGTRLTVL.

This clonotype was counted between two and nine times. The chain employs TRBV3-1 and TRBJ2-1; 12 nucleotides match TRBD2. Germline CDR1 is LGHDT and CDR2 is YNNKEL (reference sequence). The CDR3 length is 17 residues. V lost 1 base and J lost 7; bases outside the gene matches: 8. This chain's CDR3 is CASSQAPSGRAGNEQFF. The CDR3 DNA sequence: TGTGCCAGCAGCCAAGCCCCTAGCGGGAGGGCCGGGAATGAGCAGTTCTTC.

CDR3 in amino acids: CASSFDDGETQYF. For the CDR3, the DNA is TGTGCCAGCAGCTTTGATGATGGGGAGACCCAGTACTTC. The chain has TRBV28 and TRBJ2-5, with D unclear. Trimming pared 6 bases from V and 5 bases from J, leaving 13 bases between. CDR1 MDHEN and CDR2 SYDVKM come from the germline V gene. The CDR3 extends over 13 amino acids.